The present TCR beta chain was sequenced within a study of CD8+ T cells in alopecia areata. The overall study: The SALT score measured affected scalp surface percentage in treated patients.

Treatment described: oral pan-JAK inhibitor, 5-10 mg twice daily. Sequencing used cDNA as its template, made by extracting RNA and reverse transcribing it. Clones were sequenced by immunoSEQ multiplex PCR, and TCRdb holds only the in-frame ones, with some missing. The repertoire holds about 160,000 clones, 65% seen once, with 0.7% to 1% in the top ten. Findings and caveats of the study: Tofacitinib significantly lowered scalp clonality and expanded CD8+ clones among the top 100. An increase in clonality over normal scalp was evident in lesional scalp, especially alopecia totalis/universalis. A great number of expanded lesional clones endured in scalp and blood during tofacitinib.

This clone occurred a few times. Its antigen is unknown. This receptor was taken from a human donor with alopecia areata. Material: CD4+ T cells sorted from blood, obtained at week 4, from a patient treated with tofacitinib.

CDR3 loop: CASSSEGRAEQPQHF. The CDR3 DNA sequence: TGTGCCAGCAGCTCAGAGGGTAGGGCGGAACAGCCCCAGCATTTT. The rearrangement uses TRBV7-2 and TRBJ1-5, with D unclear. CDR1 and CDR2 from the germline V gene are SGHTA and FQGNSA. V was cut by 4 bases and J by 7 bases, with 17 bases left in between. CDR3 length equals 15 residues. Full variable domain (missing parts from reference TRBV7-2 and TRBJ1-5): GAGVSQSPSNKVTEKGKDVELRCDPISGHTALYWYRQSLGQGLEFLIYFQGNSAPDKSGLPSDRFSAERTGGSVSTLTIQRTQQEDSAVYLCASSSEGRAEQPQHFGDGTRLSIL.